This T cell receptor (beta chain) was documented in a study of T cell responses to AZD1222 COVID-19 vaccine. On this clone: Its antigen is unidentified.

V was clipped by 5 bases and J by 10 bases, with 6 bases between them. CDR1 and CDR2 (germline): SGHAT, FQNNGV. The CDR3 runs to 10 residues. Only in-frame clones appear in the TCRdb table, and some are missing; sequencing was by immunoSEQ multiplex PCR. The data contain about 76,000 clones, about 88% of them singletons. The study's findings and limits: In all cases, repertoires were sampled only after the peak T cell response. Spike-wide vaccine-associated CD4 TCRs dominated at 160-218 and 743-854. Most donors were white British and more were female, and clonal diversity was possibly underestimated. Two AZD1222 doses significantly raised spike-specific TCR breadth and depth over controls.

The gene calls are TRBV11-2 and TRBJ2-1, with D uncertain. The specimen was peripheral blood, collected on day 0 of AZD1222 vaccination. This clonotype originated in an adult in good health. The CDR3 nucleotides read TGTGCCAGCAGCGTGCGAGAGCAGTTCTTC. This encodes CASSVREQFF.